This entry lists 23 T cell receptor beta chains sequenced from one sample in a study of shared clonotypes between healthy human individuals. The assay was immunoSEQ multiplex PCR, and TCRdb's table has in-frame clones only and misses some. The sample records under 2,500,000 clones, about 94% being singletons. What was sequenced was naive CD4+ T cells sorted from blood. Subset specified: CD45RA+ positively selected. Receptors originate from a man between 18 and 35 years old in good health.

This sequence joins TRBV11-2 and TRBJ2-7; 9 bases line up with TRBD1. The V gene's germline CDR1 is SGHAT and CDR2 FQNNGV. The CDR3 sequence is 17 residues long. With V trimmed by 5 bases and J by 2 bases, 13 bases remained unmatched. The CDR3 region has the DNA TGTGCCAGCAGCCGCCCCCTCGCCGGGACAGGGACCTACGAGCAGTACTTC. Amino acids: CASSRPLAGTGTYEQYF.

The CDR3 region is CASSRQGGVYNEQFF. The CDR3 DNA reads TGTGCCAGCAGCAGACAGGGCGGAGTCTACAATGAGCAGTTCTTC. This rearrangement joins TRBV7-9 to TRBJ2-1; TRBD1 matches at 7 bases. This CDR3 region has 15 residues. The junction had 7 bases not matched to a gene; V was cut back by 5 bases and J by 3 bases. Per the germline V gene, CDR1 is SEHNR and CDR2 is FQNEAQ (reference sequence).

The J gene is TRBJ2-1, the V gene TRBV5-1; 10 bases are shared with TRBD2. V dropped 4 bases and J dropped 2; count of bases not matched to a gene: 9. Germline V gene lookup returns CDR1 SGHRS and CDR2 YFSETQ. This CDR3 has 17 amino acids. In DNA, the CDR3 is TGCGCCAGCAGCCTGGGACTAGCGTGGGTTACCTACAATGAGCAGTTCTTC. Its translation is CASSLGLAWVTYNEQFF.

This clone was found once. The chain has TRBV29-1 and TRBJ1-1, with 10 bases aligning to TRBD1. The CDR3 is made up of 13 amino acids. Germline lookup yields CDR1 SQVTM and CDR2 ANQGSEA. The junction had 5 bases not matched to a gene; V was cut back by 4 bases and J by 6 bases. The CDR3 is CSVGQGAVAEAFF. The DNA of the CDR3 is TGCAGCGTTGGACAGGGGGCGGTCGCTGAAGCTTTCTTT.

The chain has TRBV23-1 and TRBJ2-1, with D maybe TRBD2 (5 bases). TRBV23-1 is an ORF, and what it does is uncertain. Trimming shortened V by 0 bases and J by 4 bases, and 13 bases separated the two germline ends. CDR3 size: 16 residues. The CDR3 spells CASSQSPRGIYNEQFF. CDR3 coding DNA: TGCGCCAGCAGTCAATCTCCCCGGGGTATTTACAATGAGCAGTTCTTC.

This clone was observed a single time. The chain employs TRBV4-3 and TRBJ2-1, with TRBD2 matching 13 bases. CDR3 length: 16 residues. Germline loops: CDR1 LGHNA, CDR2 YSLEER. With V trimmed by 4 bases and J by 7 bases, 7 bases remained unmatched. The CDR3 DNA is TGCGCCAGCAGCCGACCGGGACTAGCGGGATTTAATGAGCAGTTCTTC. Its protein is CASSRPGLAGFNEQFF.

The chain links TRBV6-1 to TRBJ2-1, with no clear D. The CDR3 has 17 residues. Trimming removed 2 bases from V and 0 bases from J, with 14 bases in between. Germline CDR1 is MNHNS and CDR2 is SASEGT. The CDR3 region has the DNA TGTGCCAGCAGTGAATTAGGTCTACAGCCCTCCTACAATGAGCAGTTCTTC. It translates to CASSELGLQPSYNEQFF.

The CDR3 here is CAISGGPRETQYF. The CDR3 DNA is TGTGCCATTAGCGGGGGGCCGAGAGAGACCCAGTACTTC. The rearrangement uses TRBV10-3 and TRBJ2-5, with TRBD2 matching over 10 bases. The CDR3 extends over 13 amino acids. Germline CDR1 and CDR2: ENHRY and SYGVKD. With 9 bases clipped from V and 4 bases from J, the junction kept 5 bases outside the gene matches.

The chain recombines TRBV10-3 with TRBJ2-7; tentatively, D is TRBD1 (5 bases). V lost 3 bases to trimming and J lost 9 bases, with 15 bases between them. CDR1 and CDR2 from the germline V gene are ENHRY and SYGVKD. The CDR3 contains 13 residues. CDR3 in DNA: TGTGCCATCAGTGAAGGGGCTACACCAATGCAGTACTTC. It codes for CAISEGATPMQYF.

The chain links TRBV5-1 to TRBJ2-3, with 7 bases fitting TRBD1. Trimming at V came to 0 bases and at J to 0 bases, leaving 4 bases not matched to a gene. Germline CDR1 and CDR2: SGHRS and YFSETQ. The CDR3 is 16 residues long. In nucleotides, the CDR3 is TGCGCCAGCAGCTTGGCTCAGGGGGACAGCACAGATACGCAGTATTTT. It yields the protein CASSLAQGDSTDTQYF.

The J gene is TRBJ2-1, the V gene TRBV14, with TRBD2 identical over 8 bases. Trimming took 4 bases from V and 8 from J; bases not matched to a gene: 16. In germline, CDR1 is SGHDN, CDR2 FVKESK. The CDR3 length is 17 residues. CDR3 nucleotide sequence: TGTGCCAGCAGCCGATGGGCGACAGCGGGAGCTTCCGATGAGCAGTTCTTC. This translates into CASSRWATAGASDEQFF.

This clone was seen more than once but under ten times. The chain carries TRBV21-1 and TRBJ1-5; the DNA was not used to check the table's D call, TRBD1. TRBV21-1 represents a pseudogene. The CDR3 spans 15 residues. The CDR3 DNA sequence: TGTGCCAGCAGCAAAGCCGGGGACAGGGGAGGGCTACCTCATTTT. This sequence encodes CASSKAGDRGGLPHF.

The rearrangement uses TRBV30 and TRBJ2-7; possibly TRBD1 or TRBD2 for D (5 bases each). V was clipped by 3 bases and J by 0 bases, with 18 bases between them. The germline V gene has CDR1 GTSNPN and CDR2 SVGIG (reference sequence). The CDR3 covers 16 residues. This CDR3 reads CAWSPLEGKSSYEQYF. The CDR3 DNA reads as TGTGCCTGGAGCCCCCTTGAGGGGAAGAGCTCCTACGAGCAGTACTTC.

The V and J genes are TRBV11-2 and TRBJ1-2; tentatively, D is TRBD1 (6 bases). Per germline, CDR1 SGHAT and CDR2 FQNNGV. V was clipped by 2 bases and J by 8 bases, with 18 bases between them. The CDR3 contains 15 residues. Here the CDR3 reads CASSLFGVGGEGYTF. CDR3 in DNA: TGTGCCAGCAGCTTATTCGGGGTAGGGGGAGAGGGCTACACCTTC.

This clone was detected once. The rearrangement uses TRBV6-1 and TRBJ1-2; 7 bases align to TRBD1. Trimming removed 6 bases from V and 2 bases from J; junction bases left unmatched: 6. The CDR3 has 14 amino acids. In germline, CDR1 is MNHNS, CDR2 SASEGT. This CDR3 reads CASRSGQQNYGYTF. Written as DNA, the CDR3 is TGTGCCAGCAGATCGGGACAGCAAAACTATGGCTACACCTTC.

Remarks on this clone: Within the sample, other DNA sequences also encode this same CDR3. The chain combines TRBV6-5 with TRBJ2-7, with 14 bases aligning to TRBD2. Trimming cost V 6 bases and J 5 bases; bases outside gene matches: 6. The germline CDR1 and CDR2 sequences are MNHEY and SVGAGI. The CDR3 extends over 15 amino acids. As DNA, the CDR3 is TGTGCCAGCAGACGACTAGCGGGGGGGCCCCACGAGCAGTACTTC. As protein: CASRRLAGGPHEQYF.

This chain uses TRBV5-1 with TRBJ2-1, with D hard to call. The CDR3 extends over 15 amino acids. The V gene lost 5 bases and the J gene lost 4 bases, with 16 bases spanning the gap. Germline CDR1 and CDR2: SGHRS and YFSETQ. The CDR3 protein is CASSSPELVYNEQFF. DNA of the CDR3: TGCGCCAGCAGTTCCCCCGAATTAGTGTACAATGAGCAGTTCTTC.

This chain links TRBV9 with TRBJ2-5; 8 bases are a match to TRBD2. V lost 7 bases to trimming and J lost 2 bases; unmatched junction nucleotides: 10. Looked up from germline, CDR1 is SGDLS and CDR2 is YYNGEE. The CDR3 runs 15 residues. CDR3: CASAKLAESQETQYF. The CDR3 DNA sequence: TGTGCCAGCGCAAAACTAGCGGAATCGCAAGAGACCCAGTACTTC. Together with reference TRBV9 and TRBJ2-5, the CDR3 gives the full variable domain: DSGVTQTPKHLITATGQRVTLRCSPRSGDLSVYWYQQSLDQGLQFLIQYYNGEERAKGNILERFSAQQFPDLHSELNLSSLELGDSALYFCASAKLAESQETQYFGPGTRLLVL.

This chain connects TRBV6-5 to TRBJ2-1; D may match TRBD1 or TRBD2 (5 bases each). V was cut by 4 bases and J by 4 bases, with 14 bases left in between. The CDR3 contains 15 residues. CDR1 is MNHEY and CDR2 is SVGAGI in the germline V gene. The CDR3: CASSSQGVGYNEQFF. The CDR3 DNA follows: TGTGCCAGCAGTTCCCAGGGAGTTGGGTACAATGAGCAGTTCTTC.

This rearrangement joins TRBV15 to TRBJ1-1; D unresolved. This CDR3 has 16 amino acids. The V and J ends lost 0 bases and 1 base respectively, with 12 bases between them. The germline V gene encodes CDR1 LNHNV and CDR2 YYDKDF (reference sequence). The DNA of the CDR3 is TGTGCCACCAGCAGAGATGACGGGCCACAGAACACTGAAGCTTTCTTT. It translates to CATSRDDGPQNTEAFF.

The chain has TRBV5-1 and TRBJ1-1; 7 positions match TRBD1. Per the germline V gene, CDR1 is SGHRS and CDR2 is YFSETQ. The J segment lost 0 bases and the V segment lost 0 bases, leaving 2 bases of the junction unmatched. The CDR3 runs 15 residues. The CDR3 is CASSLGQGLNTEAFF. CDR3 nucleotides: TGCGCCAGCAGCTTGGGACAGGGCCTGAACACTGAAGCTTTCTTT.

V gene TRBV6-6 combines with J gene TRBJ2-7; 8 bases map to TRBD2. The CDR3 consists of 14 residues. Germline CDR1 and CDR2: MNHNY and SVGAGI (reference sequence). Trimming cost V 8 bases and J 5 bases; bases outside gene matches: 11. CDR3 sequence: CASDPGGGPHEQYF. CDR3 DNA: TGTGCCAGCGACCCGGGGGGGGGCCCCCACGAGCAGTACTTC.

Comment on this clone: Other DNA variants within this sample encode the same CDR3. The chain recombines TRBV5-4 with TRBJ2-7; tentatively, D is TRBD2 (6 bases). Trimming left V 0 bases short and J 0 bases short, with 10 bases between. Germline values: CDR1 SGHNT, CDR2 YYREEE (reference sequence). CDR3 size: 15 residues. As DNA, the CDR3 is TGTGCCAGCAGCTTGGATCCCGGGAGCTCCTACGAGCAGTACTTC. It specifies CASSLDPGSSYEQYF.